This entry lists 14 T cell receptor beta chains sequenced from one sample in a study of cytomegalovirus exposure and HLA in healthy donors. The study ran its PCR with 60 Vbeta and 13 Jbeta primers. This table comes from immunoSEQ multiplex PCR, and its TCRdb copy is limited to in-frame clones, with some not included. The sample holds over 100,000 clones, roughly 80% seen once. Sequenced: PBMCs. The receptors shown here come from a woman aged 25 to 39 in good health and CMV-seropositive.

V is TRBV30 and J is TRBJ2-5; 7 bases map to TRBD1. This CDR3 contains 18 residues. V shed 0 bases and J 4 bases; nucleotides not matched to a gene: 17. The germline gives CDR1 GTSNPN, CDR2 SVGIG (reference sequence). CDR3 residues: CAWSVNGGARQGRETQYF. The CDR3, as DNA: TGTGCCTGGAGTGTAAATGGTGGAGCCCGACAGGGTCGAGAGACCCAGTACTTC.

The V and J genes are TRBV1 and TRBJ2-1; the table's D gene call, TRBD2, was not cross checked with the DNA. TRBV1 corresponds to a pseudogene. This CDR3 region has 19 residues. The CDR3 loop reads CTSSQDGGTSIVQSWEQFF. CDR3 DNA sequence: TGCACCAGCAGCCAAGATGGTGGGACTAGCATCGTGCAGTCGTGGGAGCAGTTCTTC.

This chain joins TRBV28 and TRBJ2-7, with unresolved D. Trimming left V 5 bases short and J 4 bases short, with 15 bases between. CDR3 length: 14 amino acids. In germline, CDR1 is MDHEN, CDR2 SYDVKM. CDR3 sequence reads: CASSDSIRGYEQYF. DNA for the CDR3: TGTGCCAGCAGTGATAGCATCCGCGGATACGAGCAGTACTTC.

This clone was found once. The rearrangement joins TRBV7-2 to TRBJ2-5; D ambiguous. The CDR3 loop spans 13 amino acids. Germline CDR1 SGHTA, CDR2 FQGNSA. V was pared by 3 bases and J by 3 bases, with 8 bases between. The CDR3 nucleotides are TGTGCCAGCAGCTTCGGTCTTAAAGAGACCCAGTACTTC. Translation: CASSFGLKETQYF.

Here the CDR3 DNA reads TGCGCCAGCAACCTCGGGGCGGGGGGCCCTCAAGAGACCCAGTACTTC. Its protein is CASNLGAGGPQETQYF. V gene TRBV5-1 combines with J gene TRBJ2-5; TRBD2 matches 8 bases. After removal of 6 bases from V and 2 bases from J, the junction contained 12 bases not matched to a gene. In germline, CDR1 is SGHRS, CDR2 YFSETQ. The CDR3 contains 16 residues.

V and J are TRBV7-2 and TRBJ2-5; 12 nucleotides line up with TRBD2. The CDR3 is made up of 14 amino acids. CDR1 and CDR2 from the germline V gene are SGHTA and FQGNSA. V trimming: 5 bases; J trimming: 6 bases; junction bases outside the gene matches: 4. CDR3 sequence reads: CASSPGLAGQTQYF. CDR3 DNA sequence: TGTGCCAGCAGCCCAGGACTAGCGGGGCAGACCCAGTACTTC.

The rearrangement joins TRBV7-9 to TRBJ2-6; D may be TRBD1 (6 bases). CDR1 is SEHNR and CDR2 is FQNEAQ in the germline V gene (reference sequence). The CDR3 totals 13 residues. Trimming shortened V by 9 bases and J by 0 bases, and 6 bases separated the two germline ends. The CDR3 loop is CARGASGANVLTF. The CDR3 nucleotides read TGTGCCAGGGGGGCCTCTGGGGCCAACGTCCTGACTTTC. Supplemented by reference TRBV7-9 and TRBJ2-6, the full variable domain reads DTGVSQNPRHKITKRGQNVTFRCDPISEHNRLYWYRQTLGQGPEFLTYFQNEAQLEKSRLLSDRFSAERPKGSFSTLEIQRTEQGDSAMYLCARGASGANVLTFGAGSRLTVL.

The J gene is TRBJ1-6, the V gene TRBV28; 7 bases fit TRBD1. J lost 4 bases, V lost 5 bases, and 2 bases had no gene match. CDR3 length equals 14 residues. Germline V gene data show CDR1 as MDHEN and CDR2 as SYDVKM. The CDR3 region is CASSAGQYNSPLHF. The CDR3 DNA is TGTGCCAGCAGTGCGGGACAGTATAATTCACCCCTCCACTTT.

The chain couples TRBV28 to TRBJ1-5; 8 bases agree with TRBD1. CDR3 length: 16 amino acids. Germline lookup yields CDR1 MDHEN and CDR2 SYDVKM. V lost 5 bases to trimming and J lost 1 base; unmatched junction nucleotides: 7. CDR3 sequence: CASSAYRGTSNQPQHF. CDR3 DNA sequence: TGTGCCAGCAGTGCCTACAGGGGGACGAGCAATCAGCCCCAGCATTTT.

This clone has just a few counts. V is TRBV5-1 and J is TRBJ2-4; TRBD1 is a possible D gene (6 bases). The germline V gene encodes CDR1 SGHRS and CDR2 YFSETQ. V lost 3 bases, J lost 8 bases, and 12 bases lay in between. The CDR3 has 13 residues. DNA of the CDR3: TGCGCCAGCAGCTACGCACAGGGTGACATTCAGTACTTC. Its protein product is CASSYAQGDIQYF.

The rearrangement uses TRBV27 and TRBJ1-6, with TRBD1 matching 7 bases. Germline V lookup: CDR1 MNHEY, CDR2 SMNVEV (reference sequence). CDR3 size: 13 residues. Unmatched junction bases numbered 5, after V lost 3 bases and J lost 12 bases. CDR3 protein: CASSLEGALPLHF. For the CDR3, the DNA is TGTGCCAGCAGTTTGGAGGGGGCGTTACCCCTCCACTTT.

The chain recombines TRBV5-5 with TRBJ1-6; D might be TRBD1 (5 bases). The CDR3 is 16 residues long. Trimming removed 2 bases from V and 0 bases from J, with 9 bases in between. Germline V gene lookup returns CDR1 SGHKS and CDR2 YYEKEE (reference sequence). The DNA for the CDR3 is TGTGCCAGCAGCTTAGGGCAGGGCTCCTATAATTCACCCCTCCACTTT. Translation: CASSLGQGSYNSPLHF.

This chain connects TRBV27 to TRBJ2-7, with D possibly matching TRBD2 (5 bases). The ends were cut back, 3 bases at V and 5 bases at J, with 14 bases in the middle. The CDR3 runs to 14 residues. CDR1 is MNHEY and CDR2 is SMNVEV in the germline V gene (reference sequence). The CDR3: CASSFAGKRNEQYF. CDR3 DNA sequence: TGTGCCAGCAGTTTTGCGGGCAAGAGGAACGAGCAGTACTTC.

The genes are TRBV13 and TRBJ2-1; D possibly corresponds to TRBD1 (5 bases). Germline CDR1 and CDR2: PRHDT and FYEKMQ (reference sequence). Trimming took 4 bases from V and 4 from J, leaving 29 bases between them. The CDR3 loop spans 20 amino acids. The CDR3 DNA sequence: TGTGCCAGCAGCTCGGGTGGGGCTAGAGGCCTTATTAATGAATACAATGAGCAGTTCTTC. Its translation is CASSSGGARGLINEYNEQFF.